This T cell receptor beta chain was identified in a study of blood T cell repertoires in COVID-19. Data came from immunoSEQ multiplex PCR; TCRdb stores just in-frame clones and leaves some out. Of about 370,000 clones detected, 87% appear once; the ten largest clones hold roughly a tenth. The clonotype originates from a woman in her 30s with COVID-19, enrolled during active disease. Sequencing was done on a sample of peripheral blood.

The chain's CDR3 is CASSVAAGGGDTQYF. CDR3 bases: TGTGCCAGCAGCGTAGCGGCGGGAGGCGGAGATACGCAGTATTTT. The chain employs TRBV9 and TRBJ2-3, with 8 bases matching TRBD2. Germline trimming cut 0 bases from V and 5 bases from J; bases unmatched to any gene: 5. The CDR3 spans 15 residues. Germline-derived CDR1 and CDR2 are SGDLS and YYNGEE.